This T cell receptor (beta chain) comes out of a study of blood T cell repertoires in COVID-19. Study background: Material from acute and convalescent COVID-19 was sourced from the United States, Italy and Spain. T cells, B-cell-depleted T cells, or PBMCs supplied cDNA or gDNA.

This CDR3 is built from 14 residues. Germline values: CDR1 LGHNA, CDR2 YSLEER. V was trimmed by 0 bases and J by 4 bases, leaving 9 bases between them. Original data processing: For nucleated cells, counts were estimated from reference gene primer amplification. Produced via immunoSEQ multiplex PCR; TCRdb's table is partial and in-frame only. The V and J calls and the clone size are those of that table, but D and trimming were determined from the DNA. Of 71,000 or so clones listed, roughly 80% are singletons. This sequence was found in a man in his 70s with acute or convalescent COVID-19. The chain links TRBV4-3 to TRBJ1-2; D not resolved. The sequenced material came from peripheral blood. Here the CDR3 DNA reads TGCGCCAGCAGCCAAGAATCCCTGGCCTATGGCTACACCTTC. Protein: CASSQESLAYGYTF.